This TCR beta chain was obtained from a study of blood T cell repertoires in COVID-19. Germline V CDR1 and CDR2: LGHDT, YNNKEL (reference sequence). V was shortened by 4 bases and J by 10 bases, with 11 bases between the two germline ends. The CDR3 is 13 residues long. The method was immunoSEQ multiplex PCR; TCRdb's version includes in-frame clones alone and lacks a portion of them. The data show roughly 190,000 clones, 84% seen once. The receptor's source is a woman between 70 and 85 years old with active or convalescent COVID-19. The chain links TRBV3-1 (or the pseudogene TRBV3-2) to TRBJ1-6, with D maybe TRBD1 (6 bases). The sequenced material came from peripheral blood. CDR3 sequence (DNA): TGTGCCAGCAGCCGACAGGTCCCCTCACCCCTCCACTTT. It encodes CASSRQVPSPLHF.